This entry lists 28 T cell receptor beta chains sequenced from one sample in a study of blood T cells in healthy people across ages. A J-beta primer mix and a sample-barcoded 5' primer were used in a second PCR of roughly 7 to 12 cycles. TCRdb redid the calling of the 5' RACE reads with MiXCR, one entry per CDR3 protein. The data hold 1.5 million to 1.9 million distinct CDR3 sequences, with roughly 43% observed a single time. What was sequenced was blood. The receptors were gathered from a woman under 30 in good health.

This clonotype has a handful of counts. This sequence joins TRBV18 and TRBJ2-1, with D tentatively TRBD2 (5 bases). TRBJ2-7 matches the DNA end more closely, so the J call is doubtful. CDR1 is KGHSH, CDR2 LQKENI, per germline. This CDR3 is 12 amino acids long. DNA of the CDR3: TGTGCCAGCTCACCCTCCCGGGGTGAGCAGTACTTC. Translated: CASSPSRGEQYF.

This clonotype was picked up a small number of times. V usage is TRBV2 and J usage is TRBJ2-1, with D hard to call. With 3 bases removed from V and 2 bases from J, the gap between germline ends came to 8 bases. The germline CDR1 and CDR2 sequences are SNHLY and FYNNEI. This CDR3 spans 14 amino acids. CDR3 loop: CASSDQLTYNEQFF. CDR3 sequence (DNA): TGTGCCAGCAGTGACCAGCTGACCTACAATGAGCAGTTCTTC.

The chain couples TRBV20-1 to TRBJ1-4; D is unresolved. Between the trimmed V and J ends, which lost 3 bases and 3 bases, there was a span of 8 bases. This CDR3 has 13 residues. CDR1 and CDR2 (germline): DFQATT, SNEGSKA (reference sequence). Here the CDR3 reads CSASEQPNEKLFF. The CDR3 nucleotides read TGCAGTGCTAGTGAGCAGCCTAATGAAAAACTGTTTTTT.

This chain links TRBV9 with TRBJ1-2; the D gene is possibly TRBD1 (6 bases). The CDR3 consists of 15 residues. V was shortened by 3 bases and J by 8 bases, with 20 bases between the two germline ends. The germline CDR1 and CDR2 sequences are SGDLS and YYNGEE. The DNA for the CDR3 is TGTGCCAGCAGCGCGAGACAGGAGACAACGGGCGGCTACACCTTC. Translated, it gives CASSARQETTGGYTF.

The chain couples TRBV20-1 to TRBJ2-3, with TRBD2 matching 9 bases. CDR3 length: 16 amino acids. V lost 0 bases to trimming and J lost 4 bases; unmatched junction nucleotides: 8. Germline V CDR1 and CDR2: DFQATT, SNEGSKA (reference sequence). Here the CDR3 reads CSARDWASGIPDTQYF. CDR3 in DNA: TGCAGTGCTAGAGATTGGGCTAGCGGGATTCCAGATACGCAGTATTTT.

The V gene is TRBV27, the J gene TRBJ2-5, with 7 bases that match TRBD1. This CDR3 has 14 amino acids. Per the germline V gene, CDR1 is MNHEY and CDR2 is SMNVEV (reference sequence). Trimming removed 5 bases from V and 6 bases from J; junction bases left unmatched: 9. CDR3 DNA: TGTGCCAGCAGTACCAGACAGGGACGAAAGACCCAGTACTTC. It is translated as CASSTRQGRKTQYF.

In its sample, this clonotype was seen a few times. This chain links TRBV11-2 with TRBJ2-1; unclear D gene. CDR1 and CDR2 (germline): SGHAT, FQNNGV. The CDR3 is 14 amino acids. Trimming stripped 2 bases from V and 5 bases from J, with 10 bases between. CDR3 sequence: CASSLHPLNNEQFF. The CDR3 nucleotides are TGTGCCAGCAGCTTACACCCATTAAACAATGAGCAGTTCTTC.

The V and J genes are TRBV10-3 and TRBJ2-1, with 11 positions matching TRBD2. The CDR3 spans 18 residues. Germline V lookup: CDR1 ENHRY, CDR2 SYGVKD. The ends lost 0 bases at V and 7 bases at J; junction bases unmatched: 11. As DNA, the CDR3 is TGTGCCATCAGTGAGTCGAAATTAGCGGGAGGGCCTGGAAATGAGCAGTTCTTC. Protein sequence: CAISESKLAGGPGNEQFF.

This clonotype turned up a few times. V is TRBV29-1 and J is TRBJ2-1, with TRBD1 matching 8 bases. With the DNA end fitting TRBJ2-7 better, the J assignment may be wrong. Germline values: CDR1 SQVTM, CDR2 ANQGSEA. This CDR3 spans 13 amino acids. In DNA form, the CDR3 reads TGCAGCGTTGGCAGGGGGCTTTACAATGAGCAGTACTTC. It yields the protein CSVGRGLYNEQYF.

This chain joins TRBV6-2 or TRBV6-3 and TRBJ2-3; 15 bases match TRBD2. J gave up 4 bases and V 4 bases, and 6 bases lay outside the gene matches. The length of the CDR3 is 17 residues. From germline, CDR1 is MNHEY and CDR2 SVGEGT. In DNA form, the CDR3 reads TGTGCCAGCAGTTGGACTAGCGGGGGGGAGCAGGCAGATACGCAGTATTTT. Translation gives CASSWTSGGEQADTQYF.

This clonotype appeared a few times. A much larger clone differs by one base, so this may be a read error. V and J are TRBV7-2 and TRBJ2-7, with D unclear. The CDR3 runs 13 residues. From germline, CDR1 is SGHTA and CDR2 FQGNSA. CDR3 in DNA: TGTGCCGGCAGCTCCTCGAATAACTACGAGCAGTACTTC. Translating it yields CAGSSSNNYEQYF.

In its sample, this clonotype was seen once. This sequence joins TRBV9 and TRBJ2-5; no definite D call. CDR1 SGDLS and CDR2 YYNGEE come from the germline V gene. V lost 3 bases and J 7 bases, leaving 13 bases between the germline ends. This CDR3 comprises 13 residues. The DNA for the CDR3 is TGTGCCAGCAGCGGATATGGAGATGGGACCCAGTACTTC. Its protein product is CASSGYGDGTQYF. The full variable domain, its missing parts supplied by reference TRBV9 and TRBJ2-5, is DSGVTQTPKHLITATGQRVTLRCSPRSGDLSVYWYQQSLDQGLQFLIQYYNGEERAKGNILERFSAQQFPDLHSELNLSSLELGDSALYFCASSGYGDGTQYFGPGTRLLVL.

This clonotype was observed a handful of times. The chain uses TRBV12-3 or TRBV12-4 and TRBJ1-2; 7 positions match TRBD1. CDR3 length: 14 residues. The trim removed 6 bases at V and 6 bases at J, leaving 10 bases unmatched. The CDR3 is CASRPTGVDNGYTF. DNA of the CDR3: TGTGCCAGCAGGCCCACAGGGGTTGATAATGGCTACACCTTC.

The table lists this clonotype with a few counts. The rearrangement uses TRBV12-3 or TRBV12-4 and TRBJ2-7; no firm D call. V lost 6 bases and J lost 4, with 16 bases in between. The CDR3 loop spans 14 amino acids. The CDR3 region has the DNA TGTGCCAGCAGCCCAGCCCGTCCACCTTACGAGCAGTACTTC. Translated, it gives CASSPARPPYEQYF.

This clonotype has more than one count but fewer than ten. This sequence joins TRBV20-1 and TRBJ2-5; 7 bases are shared with TRBD2. The J call may be in error: the DNA end matches TRBJ2-7 better. The CDR3 sequence is 14 residues long. Germline loops: CDR1 DFQATT, CDR2 SNEGSKA (reference sequence). The CDR3 DNA is TGCAGTGCTGGATTAGCGGGCCCTCGGTACGAGCAGTACTTC. Its translation is CSAGLAGPRYEQYF.

This clonotype was picked up a small number of times. The chain couples TRBV20-1 to TRBJ2-1; TRBD2 matches 9 bases. After removal of 5 bases from V and 4 bases from J, the junction contained 15 bases not matched to a gene. The CDR3 is made up of 17 amino acids. The germline CDR1 and CDR2 sequences are DFQATT and SNEGSKA (reference sequence). The CDR3 DNA follows: TGCAGTGCTGAGGGACTAGCCAGTCAACATGATTACAATGAGCAGTTCTTC. Encoded protein: CSAEGLASQHDYNEQFF.

The rearrangement links TRBV6-1 to TRBJ2-1; TRBD2 aligns across 11 bases. This CDR3 comprises 22 residues. From germline, CDR1 is MNHNS and CDR2 SASEGT. The V segment lost 4 bases and the J segment 0 bases; nucleotides outside the gene matches: 20. Here the CDR3 reads CASSVLGLGASGGPSSYNEQFF. Written as DNA, the CDR3 is TGTGCCAGCAGTGTTTTAGGTTTAGGTGCTAGCGGGGGGCCGAGCTCCTACAATGAGCAGTTCTTC.

CDR3 amino acids: CASSSQGWYEQYF. Here the CDR3 DNA reads TGTGCCAGCAGCTCACAGGGTTGGTACGAGCAGTACTTC. The chain has TRBV7-2 and TRBJ2-5; D may be TRBD1 (6 bases). The DNA end favors TRBJ2-7, so the J call may be wrong. In germline, CDR1 is SGHTA, CDR2 FQGNSA. The CDR3 contains 13 residues.

The J gene is TRBJ2-1, the V gene TRBV4-3; perhaps TRBD2 as D (5 bases). The J call may be incorrect, as the DNA end agrees better with TRBJ2-7. The CDR3 is 16 residues long. Germline V gene data show CDR1 as LGHNA and CDR2 as YSLEER. The DNA for the CDR3 is TGCGCCAGCACCCCGTCCCTAGCACAGAACTACAATGAGCAGTACTTC. Residues: CASTPSLAQNYNEQYF.

The chain joins TRBV29-1 to TRBJ2-3; D is unclear. The CDR3 loop spans 15 amino acids. Germline V gene sequence: CDR1 SQVTM, CDR2 ANQGSEA. V was pared by 6 bases and J by 2 bases, with 18 bases between. The CDR3 DNA reads TGCAGCGTGAGAACCTCCCCAGTTGACACAGATACGCAGTATTTT. It encodes CSVRTSPVDTDTQYF.

This rearrangement joins TRBV5-6 to TRBJ1-2; 7 bases are a match to TRBD1. The CDR3 loop spans 12 amino acids. The junction had 9 bases not matched to a gene; V was cut back by 4 bases and J by 12 bases. Germline loops: CDR1 SGHDT, CDR2 YYEEEE. This chain's CDR3 is CASSIDYRGHTF. In nucleotides, the CDR3 is TGTGCCAGCAGCATAGATTACAGGGGCCACACCTTC.

V is TRBV14 and J is TRBJ2-1; 11 bases agree with TRBD2. Germline V CDR1 and CDR2: SGHDN, FVKESK. V shed 2 bases, J shed 0 bases, and the junction held 9 bases outside the gene matches. This CDR3 is 19 amino acids long. The CDR3 region is CASSQRGLAEMSSYNEQFF. CDR3 in DNA: TGTGCCAGCAGCCAACGGGGACTAGCGGAAATGAGCTCCTACAATGAGCAGTTCTTC.

This clonotype was observed many times. This chain uses TRBV5-1 with TRBJ2-5; D is undetermined. This CDR3 has 14 amino acids. Trimming left V 2 bases short and J 1 base short, with 9 bases between. CDR1 is SGHRS and CDR2 is YFSETQ in the germline V gene. DNA for the CDR3: TGCGCCAGCAGCTTCACAGAGATCCAAGAGACCCAGTACTTC. It translates to CASSFTEIQETQYF.

This clonotype occurred once. The rearrangement joins TRBV5-1 to TRBJ1-1, with D possibly TRBD1 on 6 matching bases. Trimming cost V 3 bases and J 2 bases, with 17 bases left between them. Looked up from germline, CDR1 is SGHRS and CDR2 is YFSETQ. The CDR3 runs 16 residues. CDR3 loop: CASSSGQGGFNTEAFF. CDR3 nucleotide sequence: TGCGCCAGCAGCTCAGGACAAGGGGGGTTCAACACTGAAGCTTTCTTT.

The rearrangement uses TRBV29-1 and TRBJ2-1; 7 nucleotides agree with TRBD2. The CDR3 contains 13 residues. From germline, CDR1 is SQVTM and CDR2 ANQGSEA. Germline trimming cut 3 bases from V and 9 bases from J; bases unmatched to any gene: 8. As DNA, the CDR3 is TGCAGCGTTGATAAAAGCGGGGCGGTTGAGCAGTTCTTC. This gives the protein CSVDKSGAVEQFF.

This sequence joins TRBV6-5 and TRBJ2-1; 8 nucleotides agree with TRBD1. Trimming cost V 0 bases and J 7 bases; bases outside gene matches: 5. This CDR3 comprises 15 residues. Germline V gives CDR1 MNHEY, CDR2 SVGAGI. CDR3 DNA sequence: TGTGCCAGCAGTTACTCTTTGGACAGGGCTAATGAGCAGTTCTTC. Residues: CASSYSLDRANEQFF.

This clonotype was counted between two and nine times. The chain couples TRBV4-3 to TRBJ2-2; 7 bases match TRBD1. Trimming took 0 bases from V and 5 from J; bases not matched to a gene: 6. CDR3 size: 16 residues. In germline, CDR1 is LGHNA, CDR2 YSLEER. Here the CDR3 DNA reads TGCGCCAGCAGCCAAGATATGACAGGGCTTACCGGGGAGCTGTTTTTT. Encoded protein: CASSQDMTGLTGELFF.

The V and J genes are TRBV4-1 and TRBJ1-2; no firm D call. The V and J ends lost 8 bases and 4 bases respectively, with 11 bases between them. This CDR3 is 12 amino acids long. Germline CDR1 MGHRA, CDR2 YSYEKL. The CDR3 protein is CASGNTVYGYTF. As DNA, the CDR3 is TGCGCCAGCGGAAATACAGTCTATGGCTACACCTTC.